Shown below are 30 T cell receptor beta chains from a single sample sequenced in a study of shared clonotypes between healthy human individuals. The data were produced by immunoSEQ multiplex PCR, yet TCRdb's version contains in-frame clones alone and is incomplete. This table holds around 500,000 clones, 70% to 85% found once. Sequencing was carried out using PBMCs. Source of these receptors: a woman in her thirties or forties in good health. Some clones in this sample may be carry-over from other donors' samples.

The CDR3 sequence is CASSVTTNTGELFF. The CDR3, as DNA: TGTGCCAGCAGTGTGACAACGAACACCGGGGAGCTGTTTTTT. This chain links TRBV6-1 with TRBJ2-2; D gene unclear. The CDR3 contains 14 residues. The V end was cut by 4 bases, the J end by 0 bases, with 6 bases between. The germline gives CDR1 MNHNS, CDR2 SASEGT.

J is TRBJ2-1 and V is TRBV5-1; D may be TRBD2 (5 bases). The germline V gene encodes CDR1 SGHRS and CDR2 YFSETQ. This CDR3 is 15 amino acids long. Trimming took off 0 bases at V and 1 base at J, with 8 bases between the two ends. Here the CDR3 reads CASSLASPSYNEQFF. CDR3 nucleotide sequence: TGCGCCAGCAGCTTGGCTAGCCCTTCCTACAATGAGCAGTTCTTC.

V and J are TRBV4-3 and TRBJ2-2; 13 bases line up with TRBD2. CDR1 is LGHNA, CDR2 YSLEER, per germline. V lost 4 bases to trimming and J lost 2 bases; unmatched junction nucleotides: 1. The CDR3 sequence is 16 residues long. CDR3 coding DNA: TGCGCCAGCAGCCTGGGACTAGCGGGAAACACCGGGGAGCTGTTTTTT. Protein sequence: CASSLGLAGNTGELFF.

J is TRBJ2-6 and V is TRBV28; D perhaps matches TRBD2 (6 bases). The V gene's germline CDR1 is MDHEN and CDR2 SYDVKM. The CDR3 consists of 16 residues. V shed 6 bases and J shed 0 bases, with 12 bases lying between them. Here the CDR3 DNA reads TGTGCCAGCAGCACCATAGCGGCCTCTGGGGCCAACGTCCTGACTTTC. It encodes CASSTIAASGANVLTF.

The CDR3 reads CASSLQGPDTQYF. Here the CDR3 DNA reads TGTGCCAGCAGCTTACAGGGTCCAGATACGCAGTATTTT. The chain recombines TRBV5-4 with TRBJ2-3, with a tentative D call TRBD1 (6 bases). The CDR3 runs 13 residues. Germline values: CDR1 SGHNT, CDR2 YYREEE (reference sequence). The V end was cut by 2 bases, the J end by 4 bases, with 8 bases between.

The chain recombines TRBV5-1 with TRBJ2-2; TRBD2 might be the D (5 bases). V dropped 0 bases and J dropped 4 bases, with 16 bases sitting between them. From germline, CDR1 is SGHRS and CDR2 YFSETQ. The CDR3 loop spans 17 amino acids. The CDR3 DNA reads as TGCGCCAGCAGCTTGGCCCTCGAGGGAGCGCCCACCGGGGAGCTGTTTTTT. This codes for CASSLALEGAPTGELFF.

The rearrangement links TRBV10-1 to TRBJ1-1, with D unresolved. Trimming removed 5 bases from V and 4 bases from J, with 11 bases in between. CDR1 is WNHNN, CDR2 SYGVQD, per germline (reference sequence). The CDR3 totals 13 residues. This CDR3 reads CASSSNTSTEAFF. The CDR3 DNA follows: TGCGCCAGCAGTTCGAACACCAGCACTGAAGCTTTCTTT.

The CDR3: CASSLDVGQMYF. The CDR3 DNA is TGTGCCAGCAGCTTAGATGTGGGACAGATGTACTTC. The rearrangement joins TRBV7-2 to TRBJ2-7, with 7 bases identical to TRBD1. The CDR3 contains 12 residues. The ends lost 1 base at V and 12 bases at J; junction bases unmatched: 6. Looked up from germline, CDR1 is SGHTA and CDR2 is FQGNSA.

This chain joins TRBV6-1 and TRBJ1-2; 8 nucleotides align to TRBD1. J gave up 4 bases and V 1 base, and 8 bases lay outside the gene matches. Per germline, CDR1 MNHNS and CDR2 SASEGT. This CDR3 contains 16 residues. CDR3 sequence: CASSEDPDGTGYGYTF. As DNA, the CDR3 is TGTGCCAGCAGTGAAGATCCGGACGGGACAGGCTATGGCTACACCTTC.

This rearrangement joins TRBV7-9 to TRBJ2-7; D may be TRBD2 (5 bases). Germline V gene lookup returns CDR1 SEHNR and CDR2 FQNEAQ (reference sequence). The length of the CDR3 is 13 residues. Trimming left V 5 bases short and J 2 bases short, with 10 bases between. CDR3 loop: CASSAGLAYEQYF. In DNA, the CDR3 is TGTGCCAGCAGCGCAGGACTGGCCTACGAGCAGTACTTC.

The chain is built from TRBV2 and TRBJ2-3; 11 bases map to TRBD2. This CDR3 contains 17 residues. Germline values: CDR1 SNHLY, CDR2 FYNNEI. Trimming removed 6 bases from V and 5 bases from J; junction bases left unmatched: 13. The CDR3 bases are TGTGCCAGCAGCTGGGAGGCTCGACTAGCGGGACTAGATACGCAGTATTTT. Protein product: CASSWEARLAGLDTQYF.

J is TRBJ2-7 and V is TRBV5-1; D ambiguous. Germline V lookup: CDR1 SGHRS, CDR2 YFSETQ. The CDR3 extends over 14 amino acids. Trimming removed 3 bases from V and 6 bases from J, with 16 bases in between. The CDR3 DNA reads as TGCGCCAGCAGCTCCATCGCCAGCCTGGGCGAGCAGTACTTC. This translates into CASSSIASLGEQYF.

The rearrangement uses TRBV29-1 and TRBJ2-2; D may be TRBD1 (6 bases). From germline, CDR1 is SQVTM and CDR2 ANQGSEA. The V end lost 3 bases, the J end lost 6 bases, and 14 bases lay between the germline ends. The CDR3 is made up of 14 amino acids. DNA for the CDR3: TGCAGCGTTGAGTTGCAGGGGATCGCCGGGGAGCTGTTTTTT. Translated, it gives CSVELQGIAGELFF.

The chain couples TRBV4-2 to TRBJ2-1; 9 bases match TRBD2. The germline CDR1 and CDR2 sequences are LGHNA and YNFKEQ. This CDR3 region has 18 residues. J was trimmed by 5 bases and V by 0 bases; bases with no gene match: 11. This chain's CDR3 is CASSQDWVRASGNNEQFF. The CDR3 DNA follows: TGTGCCAGCAGCCAAGATTGGGTGCGAGCTAGCGGGAACAATGAGCAGTTCTTC.

This clone came up many times. This chain joins TRBV27 and TRBJ1-1; D uncertain. There are 12 residues in the CDR3. V gave up 7 bases and J gave up 1 base, with 7 bases separating them. Germline CDR1 MNHEY, CDR2 SMNVEV (reference sequence). CDR3 in amino acids: CASMASNTEAFF. CDR3 sequence (DNA): TGTGCCAGCATGGCGTCGAACACTGAAGCTTTCTTT.

V usage is TRBV4-1 and J usage is TRBJ2-7; D is perhaps TRBD1 (5 bases). V was shortened by 0 bases and J by 6 bases, with 15 bases between the two germline ends. The CDR3 is 15 residues long. Germline values: CDR1 MGHRA, CDR2 YSYEKL. The CDR3 sequence: CASSQDIAGFFEQYF. For the CDR3, the DNA is TGCGCCAGCAGCCAAGATATTGCAGGGTTTTTCGAGCAGTACTTC.

CDR3 in amino acids: CASSISDSTYEQYF. Here the CDR3 DNA reads TGTGCCAGTAGTATAAGCGACAGTACCTACGAGCAGTACTTC. The genes are TRBV19 and TRBJ2-7, with D perhaps TRBD1 (5 bases). The V end lost 2 bases, the J end lost 2 bases, and 10 bases lay between the germline ends. Germline CDR1 and CDR2: LNHDA and SQIVND (reference sequence). The CDR3 extends over 14 amino acids.

The J gene is TRBJ1-4, the V gene TRBV6-1; D might be TRBD1 (5 bases). There are 15 residues in the CDR3. The germline CDR1 and CDR2 sequences are MNHNS and SASEGT. V lost 5 bases, J lost 6 bases, and 16 bases lay in between. The CDR3 loop reads CASSPRDGSDEKLFF. The CDR3 coding sequence is TGTGCCAGCAGTCCCCGGGACGGCTCAGATGAAAAACTGTTTTTT.

This chain connects TRBV28 to TRBJ1-2; D may be TRBD1 (5 bases). CDR1 is MDHEN, CDR2 SYDVKM, per germline. The CDR3 is made up of 15 amino acids. Deletions cut 3 bases from V and 4 bases from J, with 15 bases between. The CDR3 reads CASSLNPRVPYGYTF. CDR3 in DNA: TGTGCCAGCAGTTTGAATCCCAGGGTTCCCTATGGCTACACCTTC.

The chain links TRBV19 to TRBJ2-1; D may be TRBD2 (6 bases). Germline V gene data show CDR1 as LNHDA and CDR2 as SQIVND (reference sequence). There are 15 residues in the CDR3. V lost 5 bases and J 7 bases, leaving 18 bases between the germline ends. CDR3 DNA: TGTGCCAGTAGTCCTGGGCGGGGCTCAGGAAATGAGCAGTTCTTC. This translates into CASSPGRGSGNEQFF.

The chain couples TRBV18 to TRBJ1-4; D is ambiguous. The CDR3 covers 19 residues. Trimming pared 3 bases from V and 0 bases from J, leaving 20 bases between. Germline CDR1 reads KGHSH; CDR2 reads LQKENI. Written as DNA, the CDR3 is TGTGCCAGCTCACCGGGGTTATATACAGCGATTGCAACTAATGAAAAACTGTTTTTT. Its translation is CASSPGLYTAIATNEKLFF.

V usage is TRBV25-1 and J usage is TRBJ2-2, with D perhaps assigned TRBD1 or TRBD2 (5 bases each). V was cut by 8 bases and J by 3 bases, with 16 bases left in between. The CDR3 consists of 15 residues. CDR1 is MGHDK and CDR2 is SYGVNS in the germline V gene. CDR3 in amino acids: CASASGAEDTGELFF. CDR3 nucleotide sequence: TGTGCCAGCGCCTCCGGGGCCGAGGACACCGGGGAGCTGTTTTTT.

This clone came up once. V gene TRBV15 combines with J gene TRBJ1-2, with D possibly matching TRBD1 (6 bases). CDR1 is LNHNV, CDR2 YYDKDF, per germline (reference sequence). V gave up 1 base and J gave up 5 bases, with 14 bases separating them. This CDR3 is 15 amino acids long. The DNA of the CDR3 is TGTGCCACCAGCAGAGCGGGGGCTCGGGAGTATGGCTACACCTTC. Its protein is CATSRAGAREYGYTF. Filled out from reference TRBV15 and TRBJ1-2, the complete variable domain reads DAMVIQNPRYQVTQFGKPVTLSCSQTLNHNVMYWYQQKSSQAPKLLFHYYDKDFNNEADTPDNFQSRRPNTSFCFLDIRSPGLGDTAMYLCATSRAGAREYGYTFGSGTRLTVV.

J is TRBJ2-7 and V is TRBV11-2; D call uncertain. From germline, CDR1 is SGHAT and CDR2 FQNNGV. This CDR3 has 14 amino acids. V gave up 5 bases and J gave up 1 base, with 12 bases separating them. CDR3 amino acids: CASSPKVLSYEQYF. CDR3 coding DNA: TGTGCCAGCAGCCCCAAGGTACTATCCTACGAGCAGTACTTC.

The V gene is TRBV7-3, the J gene TRBJ2-2; 7 bases are shared with TRBD1. Unmatched junction bases numbered 9, after V lost 6 bases and J lost 5 bases. Germline assignment: CDR1 SGHTA and CDR2 FQGTGA. CDR3 length equals 15 residues. CDR3 sequence: CASRIQSGQTGELFF. The CDR3 DNA reads TGTGCCAGCAGGATCCAGTCGGGACAGACCGGGGAGCTGTTTTTT.

The chain is built from TRBV5-6 and TRBJ2-3; D is unclear. Trimming removed 0 bases at V and 8 bases at J, with 10 bases between. Germline V lookup: CDR1 SGHDT, CDR2 YYEEEE. The CDR3 totals 13 residues. CDR3 residues: CASSLDSSGTQYF. The DNA for the CDR3 is TGTGCCAGCAGCTTGGACAGCAGTGGTACGCAGTATTTT.

In its sample, this clone was seen once. The chain recombines TRBV4-3 with TRBJ1-6; D remains ambiguous. The CDR3 length is 13 residues. Trimming shortened V by 0 bases and J by 8 bases, and 5 bases separated the two germline ends. The germline V gene has CDR1 LGHNA and CDR2 YSLEER. CDR3 sequence: CASSQDKDSPLHF. CDR3 coding DNA: TGCGCCAGCAGCCAAGATAAGGATTCACCCCTCCACTTT.

The chain combines TRBV7-2 with TRBJ2-5; weak D call: TRBD2 (5 bases). The CDR3 contains 14 residues. The V gene lost 2 bases and the J gene lost 2 bases, with 9 bases spanning the gap. Germline CDR1 SGHTA, CDR2 FQGNSA. The CDR3 bases are TGTGCCAGCAGCTTATCGGGATGGCAAGAGACCCAGTACTTC. Translation: CASSLSGWQETQYF.

The V call is TRBV5-6, the J call TRBJ2-4; a possible D gene is TRBD1 (6 bases). This CDR3 contains 13 residues. CDR1 SGHDT and CDR2 YYEEEE come from the germline V gene. The V end lost 6 bases, the J end lost 5 bases, and 12 bases lay between the germline ends. CDR3 region: CASTLDSQNIQYF. Written as DNA, the CDR3 is TGTGCCAGCACACTGGACAGTCAAAACATTCAGTACTTC. Looking up the rest from reference TRBV5-6 and TRBJ2-4 gives the full variable domain: DAGVTQSPTHLIKTRGQQVTLRCSPKSGHDTVSWYQQALGQGPQFIFQYYEEEERQRGNFPDRFSGHQFPNYSSELNVNALLLGDSALYLCASTLDSQNIQYFGAGTRLSVL.

This clone was counted a single time. The chain combines TRBV12-2 with TRBJ1-2; TRBD1 is the table's D call, not checked against the DNA. TRBV12-2 is flagged as a pseudogene. There are 18 residues in the CDR3. CDR3 sequence (DNA): TGTGCAAGTCGCTCCTTCCCCCCGTGGGTCCGGACAAAAGGTGGCTACACCTTC. Its translation is CASRSFPPWVRTKGGYTF.